Each of the 32 T cell receptor beta chains below was sequenced from the same sample in a study of cytomegalovirus exposure and HLA in healthy donors. The method was immunoSEQ multiplex PCR; TCRdb's version includes in-frame clones alone and lacks a portion of them. The sample carries 95,000 to 150,000 clones, more than 70% recorded once. The source material was PBMCs. The source of these receptors is a woman aged 25 to 45 in good health and CMV-seronegative.

This chain joins TRBV5-1 and TRBJ2-3, with 7 nucleotides matching TRBD2. The V segment lost 3 bases and the J segment 0 bases; nucleotides outside the gene matches: 10. The CDR3 has 17 amino acids. Per the germline V gene, CDR1 is SGHRS and CDR2 is YFSETQ. The chain's CDR3 is CASSYPSGVISTDTQYF. As DNA, the CDR3 is TGCGCCAGCAGCTACCCTAGCGGAGTAATTAGCACAGATACGCAGTATTTT.

The genes are TRBV18 and TRBJ2-5, with 10 nucleotides matching TRBD1. This CDR3 is built from 16 residues. In germline, CDR1 is KGHSH, CDR2 LQKENI. V shed 5 bases, J shed 5 bases, and the junction held 11 bases outside the gene matches. The CDR3 sequence: CASSVRQGAHRETQYF. In DNA, the CDR3 is TGTGCCAGCTCAGTACGACAGGGGGCGCATCGGGAGACCCAGTACTTC.

This chain connects TRBV14 to TRBJ1-1; maybe TRBD1 (5 bases). This CDR3 contains 16 residues. Germline values: CDR1 SGHDN, CDR2 FVKESK. V lost 4 bases to trimming and J lost 0 bases, with 15 bases between them. CDR3 amino acids: CASSRFLDTLNTEAFF. Written as DNA, the CDR3 is TGTGCCAGCAGCCGTTTTTTGGACACTTTGAACACTGAAGCTTTCTTT.

The J gene is TRBJ1-3, the V gene TRBV18; D gene unclear. CDR1 is KGHSH, CDR2 LQKENI, per germline. Trimming shortened V by 0 bases and J by 2 bases, and 11 bases separated the two germline ends. The CDR3 is 16 amino acids. CDR3 coding DNA: TGTGCCAGCTCACCACCAGGGAGGCCAGCTGGAAACACCATATATTTT. Amino acid sequence: CASSPPGRPAGNTIYF.

This clone was recorded only once. The rearrangement uses TRBV19 and TRBJ2-3; 9 nucleotides match TRBD1. The germline gives CDR1 LNHDA, CDR2 SQIVND (reference sequence). CDR3 length: 13 amino acids. V was pared by 4 bases and J by 10 bases, with 6 bases of the junction left unmatched. The CDR3 region is CASSNRDRDAQYF. The CDR3 bases are TGTGCCAGTAGTAACCGGGACAGGGATGCGCAGTATTTT.

The gene calls are TRBV18 and TRBJ2-2; the D is unclear. Germline CDR1 is KGHSH and CDR2 is LQKENI. CDR3 length equals 14 residues. Trimming shortened V by 5 bases and J by 1 base, and 8 bases separated the two germline ends. DNA for the CDR3: TGTGCCAGCTCATCCCCCAAGAACACCGGGGAGCTGTTTTTT. Amino acid sequence: CASSSPKNTGELFF.

CDR3 nucleotides: TGTGCCAGCAGCCCCGGGGGGGGAACCGGGGAGCTGTTTTTT. This encodes CASSPGGGTGELFF. The chain combines TRBV9 with TRBJ2-2; the match to TRBD2 covers 8 bases. CDR3 size: 14 residues. Germline assignment: CDR1 SGDLS and CDR2 YYNGEE. Trimming at V came to 4 bases and at J to 5 bases, leaving 4 bases not matched to a gene.

The rearrangement joins TRBV27 to TRBJ1-2, with 7 bases matching TRBD1. V was pared by 6 bases and J by 2 bases, with 6 bases of the junction left unmatched. This CDR3 has 14 amino acids. The germline V gene encodes CDR1 MNHEY and CDR2 SMNVEV (reference sequence). The CDR3 protein is CASRRQGWNYGYTF. CDR3 in DNA: TGTGCCAGCAGGAGACAGGGCTGGAACTATGGCTACACCTTC.

This chain connects TRBV14 to TRBJ2-2; 12 bases align to TRBD2. Trimming cost V 5 bases and J 7 bases; bases outside gene matches: 5. Germline CDR1 is SGHDN and CDR2 is FVKESK. CDR3 length: 15 residues. The CDR3 DNA is TGTGCCAGCAGCGACATGGGACTAGCGGGCGGGGAGCTGTTTTTT. Encoded protein: CASSDMGLAGGELFF.

This rearrangement joins TRBV30 to TRBJ1-1; D might be TRBD1 (6 bases). This CDR3 has 15 amino acids. Germline V gene sequence: CDR1 GTSNPN, CDR2 SVGIG (reference sequence). Trimming took 4 bases from V and 2 from J, leaving 17 bases between them. The CDR3 reads CAWTKLDRENTEAFF. The DNA of the CDR3 is TGTGCCTGGACTAAGCTGGACAGAGAAAACACTGAAGCTTTCTTT. The whole variable domain, remainder taken from reference TRBV30 and TRBJ1-1, is SQTIHQWPATLVQPVGSPLSLECTVEGTSNPNLYWYRQAAGRGLQLLFYSVGIGQISSEVPQNLSASRPQDRQFILSSKKLLLSDSGFYLCAWTKLDRENTEAFFGQGTRLTVV.

V usage is TRBV6-5 and J usage is TRBJ2-7; 16 nucleotides agree with TRBD2. Unmatched junction bases numbered 2, after V lost 2 bases and J lost 4 bases. The CDR3 totals 16 residues. Germline CDR1 reads MNHEY; CDR2 reads SVGAGI. DNA for the CDR3: TGTGCCAGCAGTTACGGGACTAGCGGGGGGGCGTACGAGCAGTACTTC. This codes for CASSYGTSGGAYEQYF.

The chain couples TRBV7-9 to TRBJ2-6; tentative D call: TRBD1 (7 bases). With 2 bases removed from V and 2 bases from J, the gap between germline ends came to 13 bases. Germline V lookup: CDR1 SEHNR, CDR2 FQNEAQ (reference sequence). The CDR3 length is 17 residues. The CDR3: CASSLRLDRAGANVLTF. In nucleotides, the CDR3 is TGTGCCAGCAGCTTACGACTAGACAGGGCTGGGGCCAACGTCCTGACTTTC.

V and J are TRBV15 and TRBJ1-6, with 8 bases that match TRBD1. V was pared by 0 bases and J by 11 bases, with 3 bases of the junction left unmatched. Germline CDR1 reads LNHNV; CDR2 reads YYDKDF (reference sequence). CDR3 length: 14 amino acids. CDR3 DNA sequence: TGTGCCACCAGCAGAGAGGGACAGGTCGCACCCCTCCACTTT. Protein sequence: CATSREGQVAPLHF. The entire variable domain, with the rest obtained from reference TRBV15 and TRBJ1-6, is as follows: DAMVIQNPRYQVTQFGKPVTLSCSQTLNHNVMYWYQQKSSQAPKLLFHYYDKDFNNEADTPDNFQSRRPNTSFCFLDIRSPGLGDTAMYLCATSREGQVAPLHFGNGTRLTVT.

This chain joins TRBV19 and TRBJ1-4; no firm D call. The CDR3 sequence is 10 residues long. Germline loops: CDR1 LNHDA, CDR2 SQIVND (reference sequence). Trimming removed 7 bases at V and 10 bases at J, with 7 bases between. The CDR3 bases are TGTGCCAGTAAATCGGGAAAACTGTTTTTT. The encoded protein is CASKSGKLFF.

This clone was picked up a small number of times. The chain combines TRBV18 with TRBJ2-6; D is perhaps TRBD1 (5 bases). The CDR3 is 18 residues long. Germline assignment: CDR1 KGHSH and CDR2 LQKENI. Trimming cost V 0 bases and J 0 bases, with 12 bases left between them. The CDR3: CASSPPQGRRSGANVLTF. The CDR3, as DNA: TGTGCCAGCTCACCACCGCAGGGTCGGCGCTCTGGGGCCAACGTCCTGACTTTC.

The chain recombines TRBV11-2 with TRBJ2-3, with TRBD2 identical over 7 bases. The ends lost 3 bases at V and 2 bases at J; junction bases unmatched: 5. CDR3 size: 15 residues. The germline V gene has CDR1 SGHAT and CDR2 FQNNGV. CDR3 nucleotide sequence: TGTGCCAGCAGCTTGGTAGCGGGCATCACAGATACGCAGTATTTT. It codes for CASSLVAGITDTQYF.

The chain uses TRBV7-2 and TRBJ1-5; a weak D match, TRBD1 (5 bases). Trimming took off 5 bases at V and 6 bases at J, with 11 bases between the two ends. Germline loops: CDR1 SGHTA, CDR2 FQGNSA. There are 13 residues in the CDR3. This CDR3 reads CASSRVGAQPQHF. CDR3 nucleotides: TGTGCCAGCAGCCGAGTTGGGGCTCAGCCCCAGCATTTT.

Details on this clone: The sample contains more than one DNA sequence encoding this CDR3. CDR3 sequence reads: CASSPGQGAYEQYF. CDR3 coding DNA: TGTGCCAGCAGCCCCGGACAGGGTGCGTACGAGCAGTACTTC. This rearrangement joins TRBV13 to TRBJ2-7; 8 bases align to TRBD1. Germline assignment: CDR1 PRHDT and CDR2 FYEKMQ (reference sequence). The CDR3 spans 14 residues. Trimming took 5 bases from V and 4 from J; bases not matched to a gene: 7. Supplemented by reference TRBV13 and TRBJ2-7, the full variable domain reads AAGVIQSPRHLIKEKRETATLKCYPIPRHDTVYWYQQGPGQDPQFLISFYEKMQSDKGSIPDRFSAQQFSDYHSELNMSSLELGDSALYFCASSPGQGAYEQYFGPGTRLTVT.

This chain uses TRBV9 with TRBJ1-2, with D perhaps TRBD1 (6 bases). CDR3 size: 12 residues. Germline V gene lookup returns CDR1 SGDLS and CDR2 YYNGEE. Between the trimmed V and J ends, which lost 4 bases and 8 bases, there was a span of 12 bases. The CDR3 region is CASSSQGFGYTF. CDR3 bases: TGTGCCAGCAGCTCACAGGGATTCGGCTACACCTTC.

J is TRBJ1-3 and V is TRBV1; the table assigns TRBD1, which was not confirmed against the DNA. TRBV1 is labeled a pseudogene. The CDR3 is 15 residues long. CDR3 DNA: TGCACCAGCAGTCCGACGGACAGGGGAGGAAACACCATATATTTT. Translated: CTSSPTDRGGNTIYF.

The gene calls are TRBV27 and TRBJ1-4; a possible D gene is TRBD1 (5 bases). The germline V gene has CDR1 MNHEY and CDR2 SMNVEV (reference sequence). The V end was cut by 4 bases, the J end by 4 bases, with 10 bases between. The CDR3 sequence is 14 residues long. For the CDR3, the DNA is TGTGCCAGCAGTTGGGCAGGGTATAATGAAAAACTGTTTTTT. It codes for CASSWAGYNEKLFF.

This chain uses TRBV21-1 with TRBJ1-1; the table calls TRBD1, which could not be checked here. TRBV21-1 is marked as a pseudogene. The CDR3 runs 19 residues. CDR3 region: CASSKALSRQGAVRTEAFF. The DNA of the CDR3 is TGTGCCAGCAGCAAAGCGCTTTCGAGACAGGGGGCGGTCAGGACTGAAGCTTTCTTT.

V gene TRBV2 combines with J gene TRBJ1-6; the match to TRBD1 covers 9 bases. V lost 5 bases and J lost 5; bases outside the gene matches: 1. Germline CDR1 SNHLY, CDR2 FYNNEI. This CDR3 has 14 residues. The CDR3, as DNA: TGTGCCAGCAGTCGGACAGGGGATAATTCACCCCTCCACTTT. It yields the protein CASSRTGDNSPLHF.

The V gene is TRBV4-1, the J gene TRBJ2-3, with D maybe TRBD1 (6 bases). Germline loops: CDR1 MGHRA, CDR2 YSYEKL. CDR3 length: 19 amino acids. V lost 0 bases to trimming and J lost 2 bases, with 21 bases between them. CDR3 protein: CASSQDSSVWGRHTDTQYF. The CDR3 region has the DNA TGCGCCAGCAGCCAAGATTCATCGGTTTGGGGGCGGCACACAGATACGCAGTATTTT.

This clone came up a few times. The chain is built from TRBV6-5 and TRBJ1-1, with no clear D. Deletions cut 6 bases from V and 5 bases from J, with 16 bases between. In germline, CDR1 is MNHEY, CDR2 SVGAGI. The CDR3 sequence is 14 residues long. As DNA, the CDR3 is TGTGCCAGCAGGCCCCCTCGCGGGAGGACTGAAGCTTTCTTT. The encoded protein is CASRPPRGRTEAFF.

This chain uses TRBV2 with TRBJ2-5; D possibly corresponds to TRBD2 (5 bases). Germline CDR1 is SNHLY and CDR2 is FYNNEI. V was pared by 5 bases and J by 2 bases, with 12 bases between. The CDR3 covers 14 residues. CDR3 sequence (DNA): TGTGCCAGCAGTCCTACCCGAGGGCAAGAGACCCAGTACTTC. As protein: CASSPTRGQETQYF.

About this clone: Germline is not matched at one junction end, which may reflect a read error. V is TRBV15 and J is TRBJ1-1, with D perhaps TRBD1 (5 bases). The CDR3 has 13 amino acids. Germline V lookup: CDR1 LNHNV, CDR2 YYDKDF (reference sequence). In nucleotides, the CDR3 is TGTGCCACCAGCAGAGATTGGGGCACTGAAGCTTTTTTT. Amino acid sequence: CATSRDWGTEAFF.

The chain recombines TRBV19 with TRBJ1-5; 10 bases are shared with TRBD1. The CDR3 totals 18 residues. V lost 1 base to trimming and J lost 3 bases; unmatched junction nucleotides: 9. CDR1 is LNHDA, CDR2 SQIVND, per germline (reference sequence). The CDR3 sequence is CASSIGPGTGAPNQPQHF. The CDR3 DNA is TGTGCCAGTAGTATAGGGCCCGGGACAGGGGCCCCCAATCAGCCCCAGCATTTT.

The chain uses TRBV5-4 and TRBJ1-4; 10 nucleotides line up with TRBD1. V lost 4 bases and J lost 4; bases outside the gene matches: 7. Germline values: CDR1 SGHNT, CDR2 YYREEE (reference sequence). The length of the CDR3 is 16 residues. Here the CDR3 DNA reads TGTGCCAGCAGCCCGGGTTGGGACAGGGGTAATGAAAAACTGTTTTTT. Amino acid sequence: CASSPGWDRGNEKLFF.

The gene calls are TRBV7-8 and TRBJ1-1, with a tentative D call TRBD1 (6 bases). The CDR3 has 15 residues. The germline V gene encodes CDR1 SGHVS and CDR2 FQNEAQ. Trimming took 6 bases from V and 1 from J, leaving 15 bases between them. CDR3 coding DNA: TGTGCCAGCAGGGAGCCGGGACACCCGAACACTGAAGCTTTCTTT. It codes for CASREPGHPNTEAFF.

The chain joins TRBV5-1 to TRBJ1-5, with TRBD1 matching over 9 bases. The V gene end was trimmed by 7 bases and the J gene end by 3 bases; junction bases not matched to a gene: 8. The germline V gene encodes CDR1 SGHRS and CDR2 YFSETQ. This CDR3 comprises 15 residues. CDR3 residues: CASAWTGDPNQPQHF. The CDR3 DNA reads TGCGCCAGCGCTTGGACAGGGGACCCCAATCAGCCCCAGCATTTT.

The chain combines TRBV19 with TRBJ2-4; 7 bases agree with TRBD1. The V gene end was trimmed by 0 bases and the J gene end by 10 bases; junction bases not matched to a gene: 6. Per germline, CDR1 LNHDA and CDR2 SQIVND (reference sequence). The CDR3 contains 14 residues. This CDR3 is CASSIEGQELIQYF. CDR3 DNA sequence: TGTGCCAGTAGTATAGAAGGACAGGAATTAATTCAGTACTTC.